The rows below give T cell receptor beta chains drawn from one sample of a study of blood T cells in healthy people across ages. Via MiXCR, TCRdb re-called the 5' RACE reads, giving one row per CDR3 protein. This sample has 1.5 million to 2 million distinct CDR3 sequences, with 28% found just once. The sequenced material came from blood. Receptor source: a woman aged 25 to 45 in good health. CDR3s include the opening cysteine and the closing phenylalanine or tryptophan. The D gene is left open where the match is weak. The size entry is marked missing in some rows and otherwise reads once, few, many or a size class.

D | J | size | V | CDR3 | DNA
TRBD2 | TRBJ2-2 | NA | TRBV6-6 | CASRGGADTGELFF | TGTGCCTCCCGGGGGGGGGCCGACACCGGGGAGCTGTTTTTT
TRBD2 | TRBJ2-2 | few | TRBV7-2 | CASSLRTSTGERFF | TGTGCCAGCAGCTTACGGACTAGCACCGGGGAGCGGTTTTTT
TRBD2 | TRBJ2-1 | NA | TRBV20-1 | CGARDGTSGDYNEQFF | TGCGGTGCTAGAGACGGGACTAGCGGGGACTACAATGAGCAGTTCTTC
NA | TRBJ2-3 | NA | TRBV9 | CDSSASLRTDTQYF | TGTGACAGCAGCGCGAGTCTACGCACAGATACGCAGTATTTT
TRBD2 | TRBJ2-3 | many | TRBV10-3 | CAISGTSGGLLTLTDTQYF | TGTGCCATCAGTGGGACTAGCGGGGGCCTTTTAACGCTCACAGATACGCAGTATTTT
TRBD2 | TRBJ2-7 | many | TRBV7-9 | CASSFPTSGNEQYF | TGTGCCAGCAGCTTCCCGACTAGCGGAAACGAGCAGTACTTC
NA | TRBJ2-5 | many | TRBV7-2 | CASSLAQVWETQYF | TGTGCCAGCAGCTTAGCGCAGGTTTGGGAGACCCAGTACTTC
NA | TRBJ1-4 | NA | TRBV7-2 | CASSSTVTNEKLFF | TGTGCCAGCAGCTCGACTGTAACTAATGAAAAACTGTTTTTT
NA | TRBJ2-7 | many | TRBV20-1 | CSASSGLPRYEQYF | TGCAGTGCTAGCTCTGGACTACCTAGATACGAGCAGTACTTC
NA | TRBJ2-7 | few | TRBV11-2 | CASSQADNYEQYF | TGTGCCAGCAGTCAAGCGGATAATTACGAGCAGTACTTC
NA | TRBJ2-7 | NA | TRBV13 | CASSSKSREREQYF | TGTGCCAGCAGCTCAAAGTCCAGGGAAAGGGAGCAGTACTTC
NA | TRBJ2-7 | many | TRBV5-5 | CASSLAGIGNYEQYF | TGTGCCAGCAGCTTAGCTGGCATCGGAAACTACGAGCAGTACTTC
NA | TRBJ1-2 | few | TRBV7-9 | CASSLAVGSGYTF | TGTGCCAGCAGCTTAGCAGTAGGGAGTGGCTACACCTTC
NA | TRBJ2-5 | many | TRBV5-1 | CASSPARRRETQYF | TGCGCCAGCAGTCCGGCTAGGCGGCGAGAGACCCAGTACTTC
TRBD1 | TRBJ2-1 | NA | TRBV20-1 | CSAKDRATYNEQFF | TGCAGTGCTAAGGACAGGGCGACTTACAATGAGCAGTTCTTC
TRBD1 | TRBJ2-5 | NA | TRBV27 | CASHGGSGTGGETQYF | TGCGCCAGCCATGGAGGCTCCGGGACAGGGGGAGAGACCCAGTACTTC
TRBD2 | TRBJ2-1 | NA | TRBV10-3 | CAISESSGLPNERFF | TGTGCCATCAGTGAGTCGTCGGGACTACCCAATGAGCGGTTCTTC